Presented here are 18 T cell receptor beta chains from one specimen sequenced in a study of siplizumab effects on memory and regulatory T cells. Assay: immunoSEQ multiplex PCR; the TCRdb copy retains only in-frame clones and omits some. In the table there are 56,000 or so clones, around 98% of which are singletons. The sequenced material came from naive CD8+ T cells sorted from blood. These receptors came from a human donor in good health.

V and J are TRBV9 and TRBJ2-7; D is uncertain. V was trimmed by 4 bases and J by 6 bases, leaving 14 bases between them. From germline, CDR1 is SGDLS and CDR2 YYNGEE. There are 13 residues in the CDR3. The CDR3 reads CASSPTGVGEQYF. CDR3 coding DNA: TGTGCCAGCAGCCCGACCGGAGTCGGCGAGCAGTACTTC.

CDR3 amino acids: CASSPRDRAETQYF. The CDR3 bases are TGTGCCAGCAGTCCACGGGACAGGGCTGAGACCCAGTACTTC. The chain joins TRBV27 to TRBJ2-5; 9 bases are shared with TRBD1. CDR1 is MNHEY, CDR2 SMNVEV, per germline (reference sequence). This CDR3 region has 14 residues. The trim removed 5 bases at V and 5 bases at J, leaving 6 bases unmatched.

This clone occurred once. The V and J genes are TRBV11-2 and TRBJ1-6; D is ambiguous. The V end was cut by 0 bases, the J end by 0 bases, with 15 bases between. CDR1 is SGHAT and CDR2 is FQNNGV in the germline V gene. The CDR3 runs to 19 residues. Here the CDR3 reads CASSLEAGTISSYNSPLHF. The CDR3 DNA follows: TGTGCCAGCAGCTTAGAGGCGGGTACAATAAGCTCCTATAATTCACCCCTCCACTTT.

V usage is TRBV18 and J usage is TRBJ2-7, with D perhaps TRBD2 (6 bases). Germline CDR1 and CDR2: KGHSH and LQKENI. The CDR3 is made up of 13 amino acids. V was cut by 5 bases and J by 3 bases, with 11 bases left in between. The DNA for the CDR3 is TGTGCCAGCTCAGCTAGGGACTTCTACGAGCAGTACTTC. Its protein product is CASSARDFYEQYF.

The CDR3 is CASSEGTGKKEKLFF. CDR3 DNA sequence: TGTGCCAGCAGTGAGGGGACAGGGAAGAAGGAAAAACTGTTTTTT. The chain is built from TRBV25-1 and TRBJ1-4; 9 nucleotides line up with TRBD1. The CDR3 sequence is 15 residues long. Germline V gene data show CDR1 as MGHDK and CDR2 as SYGVNS. V shed 3 bases and J 8 bases; nucleotides not matched to a gene: 7.

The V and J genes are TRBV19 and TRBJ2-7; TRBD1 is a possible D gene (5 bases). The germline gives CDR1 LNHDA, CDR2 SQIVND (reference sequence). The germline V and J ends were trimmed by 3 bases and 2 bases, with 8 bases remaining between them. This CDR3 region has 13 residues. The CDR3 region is CASSIQGTYEQYF. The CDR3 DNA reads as TGTGCCAGTAGTATTCAGGGTACCTACGAGCAGTACTTC.

CDR3 DNA: TGTGCCAGCAGCCTAACTAGCGGGAGCACCGGGGAGCTGTTTTTT. Amino acids: CASSLTSGSTGELFF. J is TRBJ2-2 and V is TRBV16; 11 bases line up with TRBD2. V lost 4 bases, J lost 4 bases, and 2 bases stayed unmatched. Germline V CDR1 and CDR2: KGHSY, FQNENV. This CDR3 has 15 amino acids.

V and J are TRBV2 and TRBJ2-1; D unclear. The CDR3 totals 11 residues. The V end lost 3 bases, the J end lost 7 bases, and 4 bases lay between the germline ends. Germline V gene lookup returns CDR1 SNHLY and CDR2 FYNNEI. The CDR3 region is CASSDVNEQFF. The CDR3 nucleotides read TGTGCCAGCAGTGATGTGAATGAGCAGTTCTTC. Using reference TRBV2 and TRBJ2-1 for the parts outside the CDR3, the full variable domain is EPEVTQTPSHQVTQMGQEVILRCVPISNHLYFYWYRQILGQKVEFLVSFYNNEISEKSEIFDDQFSVERPDGSNFTLKIRSTKLEDSAMYFCASSDVNEQFFGPGTRLTVL.

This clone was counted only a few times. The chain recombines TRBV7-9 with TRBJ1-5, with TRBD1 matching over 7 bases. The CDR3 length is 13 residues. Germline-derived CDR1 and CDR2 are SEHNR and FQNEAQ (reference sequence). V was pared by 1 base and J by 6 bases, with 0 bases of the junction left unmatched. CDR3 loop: CASSLEGAQPQHF. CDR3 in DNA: TGTGCCAGCAGCTTAGAGGGGGCTCAGCCCCAGCATTTT. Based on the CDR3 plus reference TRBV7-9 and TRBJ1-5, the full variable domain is DTGVSQNPRHKITKRGQNVTFRCDPISEHNRLYWYRQTLGQGPEFLTYFQNEAQLEKSRLLSDRFSAERPKGSFSTLEIQRTEQGDSAMYLCASSLEGAQPQHFGDGTRLSIL.

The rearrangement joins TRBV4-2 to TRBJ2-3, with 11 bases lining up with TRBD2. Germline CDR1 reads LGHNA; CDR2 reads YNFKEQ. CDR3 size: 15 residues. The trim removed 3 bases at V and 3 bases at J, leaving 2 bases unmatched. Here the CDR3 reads CASSQRLAGTDTQYF. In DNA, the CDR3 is TGTGCCAGCAGCCAGCGACTAGCGGGGACAGATACGCAGTATTTT.

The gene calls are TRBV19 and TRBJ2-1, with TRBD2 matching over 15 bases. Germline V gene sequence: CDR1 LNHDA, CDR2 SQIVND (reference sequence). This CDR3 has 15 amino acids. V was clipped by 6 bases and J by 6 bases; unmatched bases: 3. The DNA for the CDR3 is TGTGCCAGTAGCCTGGGACTAGCGGGAGGCAATGAGCAGTTCTTC. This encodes CASSLGLAGGNEQFF.

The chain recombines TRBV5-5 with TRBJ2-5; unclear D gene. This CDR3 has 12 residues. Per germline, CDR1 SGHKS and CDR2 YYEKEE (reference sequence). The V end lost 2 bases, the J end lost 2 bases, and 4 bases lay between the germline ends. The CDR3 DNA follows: TGTGCCAGCAGCTTACAGCAAGAGACCCAGTACTTC. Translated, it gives CASSLQQETQYF.

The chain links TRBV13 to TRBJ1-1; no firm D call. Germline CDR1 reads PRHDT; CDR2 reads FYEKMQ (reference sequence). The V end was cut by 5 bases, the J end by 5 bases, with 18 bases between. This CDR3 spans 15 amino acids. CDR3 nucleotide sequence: TGTGCCAGCAGCCCCCCCCGCGCGCTGGGGACTGAAGCTTTCTTT. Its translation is CASSPPRALGTEAFF.

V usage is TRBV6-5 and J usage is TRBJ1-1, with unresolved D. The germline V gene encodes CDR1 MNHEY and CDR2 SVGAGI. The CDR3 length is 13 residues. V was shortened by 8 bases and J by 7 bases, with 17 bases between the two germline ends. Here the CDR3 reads CASGPGSTLEAFF. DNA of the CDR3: TGTGCCAGCGGTCCCGGGAGTACGCTTGAAGCTTTCTTT.

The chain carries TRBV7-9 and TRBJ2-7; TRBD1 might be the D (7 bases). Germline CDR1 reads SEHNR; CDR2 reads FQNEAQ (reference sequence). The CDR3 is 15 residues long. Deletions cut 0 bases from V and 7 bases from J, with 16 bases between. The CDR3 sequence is CASSLAADRAGEQYF. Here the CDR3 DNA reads TGTGCCAGCAGCTTAGCGGCCGACAGGGCGGGAGAGCAGTACTTC.

DNA of the CDR3: TGTGCCAGCAGTTCCCGGGGGATCTATGGCTACACCTTC. It yields the protein CASSSRGIYGYTF. This chain joins TRBV28 and TRBJ1-2; tentative D call: TRBD1 (5 bases). V was clipped by 4 bases and J by 4 bases, with 10 bases between them. This CDR3 comprises 13 residues. Per the germline V gene, CDR1 is MDHEN and CDR2 is SYDVKM.

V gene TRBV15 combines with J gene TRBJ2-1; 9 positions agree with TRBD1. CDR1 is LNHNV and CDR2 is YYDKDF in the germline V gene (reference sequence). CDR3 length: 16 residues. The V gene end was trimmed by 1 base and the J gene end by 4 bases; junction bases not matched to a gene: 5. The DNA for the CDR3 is TGTGCCACCAGCAGAGGAGGGACAGGGCTGTACAATGAGCAGTTCTTC. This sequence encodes CATSRGGTGLYNEQFF.

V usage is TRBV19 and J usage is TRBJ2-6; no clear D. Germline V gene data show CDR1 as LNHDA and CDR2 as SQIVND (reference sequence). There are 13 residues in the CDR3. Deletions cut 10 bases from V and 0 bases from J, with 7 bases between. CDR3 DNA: TGTGCCACAACTGACTCTGGGGCCAACGTCCTGACTTTC. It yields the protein CATTDSGANVLTF. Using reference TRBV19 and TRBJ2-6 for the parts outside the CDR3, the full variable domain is DGGITQSPKYLFRKEGQNVTLSCEQNLNHDAMYWYRQDPGQGLRLIYYSQIVNDFQKGDIAEGYSVSREKKESFPLTVTSAQKNPTAFYLCATTDSGANVLTFGAGSRLTVL.